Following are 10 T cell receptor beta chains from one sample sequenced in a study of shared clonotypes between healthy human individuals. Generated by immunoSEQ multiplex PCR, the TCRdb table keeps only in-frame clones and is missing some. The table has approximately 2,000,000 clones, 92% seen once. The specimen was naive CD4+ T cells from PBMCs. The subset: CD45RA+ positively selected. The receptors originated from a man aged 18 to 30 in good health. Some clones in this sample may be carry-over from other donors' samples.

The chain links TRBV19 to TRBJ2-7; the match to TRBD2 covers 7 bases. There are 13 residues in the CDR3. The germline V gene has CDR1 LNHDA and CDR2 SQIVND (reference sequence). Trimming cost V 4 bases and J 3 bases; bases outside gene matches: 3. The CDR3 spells CASSTTSDYEQYF. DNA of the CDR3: TGTGCCAGTAGTACTACTAGCGACTACGAGCAGTACTTC.

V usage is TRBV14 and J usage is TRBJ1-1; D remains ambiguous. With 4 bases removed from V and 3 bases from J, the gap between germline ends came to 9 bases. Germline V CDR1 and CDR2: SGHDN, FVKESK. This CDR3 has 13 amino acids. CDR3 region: CASSRQAHTEAFF. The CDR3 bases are TGTGCCAGCAGCCGGCAGGCCCACACTGAAGCTTTCTTT.

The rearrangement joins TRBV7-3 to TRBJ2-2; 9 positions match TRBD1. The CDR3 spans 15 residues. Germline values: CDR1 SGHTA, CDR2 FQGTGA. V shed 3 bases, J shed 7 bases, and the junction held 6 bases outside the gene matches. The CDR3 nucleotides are TGTGCCAGCAGCTTGCCGGGACAGGGCAGCGGGGAGCTGTTTTTT. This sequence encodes CASSLPGQGSGELFF.

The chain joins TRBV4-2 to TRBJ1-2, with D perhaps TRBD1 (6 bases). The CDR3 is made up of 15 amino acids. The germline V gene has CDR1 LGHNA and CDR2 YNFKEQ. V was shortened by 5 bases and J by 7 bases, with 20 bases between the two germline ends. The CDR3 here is CASSDFDRFVGGYTF. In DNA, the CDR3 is TGTGCCAGCAGCGATTTCGACAGGTTTGTAGGTGGCTACACCTTC.

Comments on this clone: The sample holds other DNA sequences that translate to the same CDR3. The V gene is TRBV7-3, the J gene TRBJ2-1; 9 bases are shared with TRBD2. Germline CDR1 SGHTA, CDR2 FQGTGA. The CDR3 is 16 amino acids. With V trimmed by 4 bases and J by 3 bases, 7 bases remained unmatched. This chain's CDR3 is CASSSRLAENYNEQFF. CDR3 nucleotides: TGTGCCAGCAGCTCGCGACTAGCGGAGAACTACAATGAGCAGTTCTTC.

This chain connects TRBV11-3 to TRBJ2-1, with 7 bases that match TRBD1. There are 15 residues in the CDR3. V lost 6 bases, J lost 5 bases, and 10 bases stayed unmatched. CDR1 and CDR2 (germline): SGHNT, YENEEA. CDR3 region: CASSSAGGVDNEQFF. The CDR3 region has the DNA TGTGCCAGCAGTTCTGCAGGGGGAGTGGACAATGAGCAGTTCTTC.

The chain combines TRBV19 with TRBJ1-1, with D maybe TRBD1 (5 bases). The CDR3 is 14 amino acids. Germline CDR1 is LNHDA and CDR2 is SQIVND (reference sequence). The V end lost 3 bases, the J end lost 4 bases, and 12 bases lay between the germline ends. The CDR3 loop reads CASSIRHGATEAFF. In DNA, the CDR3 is TGTGCCAGTAGTATTCGCCACGGGGCCACTGAAGCTTTCTTT. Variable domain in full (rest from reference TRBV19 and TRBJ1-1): DGGITQSPKYLFRKEGQNVTLSCEQNLNHDAMYWYRQDPGQGLRLIYYSQIVNDFQKGDIAEGYSVSREKKESFPLTVTSAQKNPTAFYLCASSIRHGATEAFFGQGTRLTVV.

The CDR3 bases are TGTGCCAGCAGTTTATCCCCGGGGGGCTGGCAGCCCCAGCATTTT. Protein sequence: CASSLSPGGWQPQHF. The chain links TRBV27 to TRBJ1-5, with D perhaps matching TRBD1 (6 bases). V was shortened by 0 bases and J by 7 bases, with 13 bases between the two germline ends. Germline CDR1 MNHEY, CDR2 SMNVEV (reference sequence). This CDR3 contains 15 residues.

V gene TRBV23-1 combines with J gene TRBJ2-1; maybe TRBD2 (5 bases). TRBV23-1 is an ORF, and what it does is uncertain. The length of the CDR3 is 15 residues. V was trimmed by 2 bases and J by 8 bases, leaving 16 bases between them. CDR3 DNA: TGCGCCAGCAGTCAACCCCAACCGGACGGGGATGAGCAGTTCTTC. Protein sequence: CASSQPQPDGDEQFF.

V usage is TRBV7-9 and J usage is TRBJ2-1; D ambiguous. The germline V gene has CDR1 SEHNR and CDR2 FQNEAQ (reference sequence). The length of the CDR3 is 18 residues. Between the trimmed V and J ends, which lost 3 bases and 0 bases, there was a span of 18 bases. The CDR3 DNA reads TGTGCCAGCAGCTTTCCCTACCACGAGGTTGGCTCCTACAATGAGCAGTTCTTC. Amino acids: CASSFPYHEVGSYNEQFF.